This T cell receptor (beta chain) was sequenced for a study of beta chain features in type 1 diabetes. Study as a whole: Investigators examined more than 90 million sorted cells across all samples. Study results and caveats: Moderate but significant shortening of TCRB CDR3s was recorded in all four CD4+ subsets from Type 1 diabetes patients.

The whole isolated RNA underwent reverse transcription, so sequencing captured expressed TCRB transcripts. Profiling relied on immunoSEQ multiplex PCR, and the TCRdb table lists in-frame clones only, not all of them. Seen here are under 850,000 clones, about an eighth observed once, and the top ten hold about 0.02%. Turning to this clone: No antigen is known for it.

Every donor had blood drawn once into heparin, roughly 110 mL on average. Cells sorted by CD45RO/CCR7/CD25/CD127/CD95/CD27 comprised CD4+ naive, central memory, regulatory and stem cell-like memory cells. The receptor was derived from a man younger than 35 with type 1 diabetes. The sample consisted of naive CD4+ T cells from blood.

Written as DNA, the CDR3 is TGTGCTAGTGGTTTCTATTTAGCGGGGGACTCCTACAATGAGCAGTTCTTC. Protein product: CASGFYLAGDSYNEQFF. V is TRBV12-5 and J is TRBJ2-1; 9 bases match TRBD2. CDR3 size: 17 residues. V lost 3 bases, J lost 0 bases, and 6 bases stayed unmatched. CDR1 and CDR2 from the germline V gene are LGHNT and FRNRAP.